These 19 T cell receptor beta chains were all obtained from the same sample, sequenced in a study of blood T cell repertoires in COVID-19. Profiling relied on immunoSEQ multiplex PCR, and the TCRdb table lists in-frame clones only, not all of them. This table has some 150,000 clones, approximately 90% appearing once. What was sequenced was peripheral blood. The source is a woman in her 70s with acute or convalescent COVID-19.

The CDR3 spells CASSPSGSYNEQFF. As DNA, the CDR3 is TGTGCCAGCAGCCCTAGCGGGTCCTACAATGAGCAGTTCTTC. The chain couples TRBV3-1 (or the pseudogene TRBV3-2) to TRBJ2-1; the match to TRBD2 covers 8 bases. The germline gives CDR1 LGHDT, CDR2 YNNKEL (reference sequence). The J segment lost 1 base and the V segment lost 4 bases, leaving 0 bases of the junction unmatched. The CDR3 has 14 amino acids.

The V gene is TRBV6-2 or TRBV6-3, the J gene TRBJ2-7; 7 nucleotides match TRBD1. This CDR3 is 11 amino acids long. CDR1 and CDR2 from the germline V gene are MNHEY and SVGEGT. The ends lost 6 bases at V and 5 bases at J; junction bases unmatched: 1. CDR3 sequence: CASSRGNEQYF. The CDR3 coding sequence is TGTGCCAGCAGCAGGGGGAACGAGCAGTACTTC.

The V and J genes are TRBV7-9 and TRBJ2-5; 7 bases agree with TRBD1. The germline V gene has CDR1 SEHNR and CDR2 FQNEAQ (reference sequence). The trim removed 5 bases at V and 5 bases at J, leaving 8 bases unmatched. CDR3 length: 14 amino acids. The CDR3 DNA sequence: TGTGCCAGCAGCCCCTCTAGGGGGCGGGAGACCCAGTACTTC. Amino acids: CASSPSRGRETQYF.

This CDR3 is CASSWTGGNTIYF. CDR3 bases: TGTGCCAGCAGCTGGACAGGGGGAAACACCATATATTTT. This chain uses TRBV6-6 with TRBJ1-3; 8 nucleotides agree with TRBD1. The germline V gene has CDR1 MNHNY and CDR2 SVGAGI (reference sequence). This CDR3 has 13 residues. Unmatched junction bases numbered 2, after V lost 6 bases and J lost 4 bases.

The chain links TRBV3-1 (or the pseudogene TRBV3-2) to TRBJ2-7; 8 nucleotides line up with TRBD1. The CDR3 consists of 15 residues. V trimming: 1 base; J trimming: 5 bases; junction bases outside the gene matches: 7. Germline CDR1 LGHDT, CDR2 YNNKEL (reference sequence). The CDR3 DNA is TGTGCCAGCAGCCAAGTCGCGACAGGGGACCACGAGCAGTACTTC. Protein: CASSQVATGDHEQYF.

The V call is TRBV10-3, the J call TRBJ2-1, with 7 bases identical to TRBD1. V was pared by 4 bases and J by 2 bases, with 5 bases of the junction left unmatched. CDR1 and CDR2 (germline): ENHRY, SYGVKD. The CDR3 extends over 15 amino acids. CDR3 nucleotides: TGTGCCATCAGTGGCGACAGGGATACCTACAATGAGCAGTTCTTC. This codes for CAISGDRDTYNEQFF.

The chain carries TRBV6-2 or TRBV6-3 and TRBJ2-6, with D maybe TRBD2 (6 bases). Trimming removed 0 bases from V and 0 bases from J, with 12 bases in between. CDR1 MNHEY and CDR2 SVGEGT come from the germline V gene. This CDR3 comprises 18 residues. CDR3 DNA sequence: TGTGCCAGCAGTTACTCAGGAGGGAACCCCTCTGGGGCCAACGTCCTGACTTTC. It specifies CASSYSGGNPSGANVLTF.

This chain's CDR3 is CASTPLGQANHGYTF. As DNA, the CDR3 is TGTGCCAGCACTCCCCTTGGGCAGGCGAATCATGGCTACACCTTC. The V call is TRBV6-5, the J call TRBJ1-2; D uncertain. The CDR3 contains 15 residues. Germline V gives CDR1 MNHEY, CDR2 SVGAGI. V was pared by 7 bases and J by 6 bases, with 21 bases between.

The rearrangement uses TRBV19 and TRBJ2-5; D gene unclear. The CDR3 is 13 amino acids. Germline CDR1 LNHDA, CDR2 SQIVND (reference sequence). V was pared by 5 bases and J by 0 bases, with 7 bases between. The DNA for the CDR3 is TGTGCCAGTAGTTCCAGTTACCAAGAGACCCAGTACTTC. Its protein product is CASSSSYQETQYF.

The rearrangement links TRBV10-3 to TRBJ1-2, with 9 bases that match TRBD1. V lost 2 bases, J lost 4 bases, and 5 bases stayed unmatched. This CDR3 has 15 residues. CDR1 is ENHRY, CDR2 SYGVKD, per germline. The CDR3 sequence: CAISEGQGSVYGYTF. DNA for the CDR3: TGTGCCATCAGTGAGGGACAGGGGAGTGTCTATGGCTACACCTTC.

The chain recombines TRBV4-1 with TRBJ2-2; 10 nucleotides align to TRBD2. Germline CDR1 reads MGHRA; CDR2 reads YSYEKL. V lost 0 bases to trimming and J lost 0 bases; unmatched junction nucleotides: 4. This CDR3 has 18 amino acids. CDR3 sequence: CASSQDLAGVPNTGELFF. Here the CDR3 DNA reads TGCGCCAGCAGCCAAGACCTAGCGGGGGTTCCGAACACCGGGGAGCTGTTTTTT.

This chain connects TRBV19 to TRBJ1-2; D may be TRBD1 (5 bases). This CDR3 region has 15 residues. Germline CDR1 LNHDA, CDR2 SQIVND (reference sequence). V dropped 2 bases and J dropped 0 bases, with 10 bases sitting between them. This CDR3 is CASSILGTANYGYTF. CDR3 DNA sequence: TGTGCCAGTAGTATACTCGGGACTGCTAACTATGGCTACACCTTC.

The chain combines TRBV13 with TRBJ2-2; tentative D call: TRBD1 (5 bases). The CDR3 sequence is 15 residues long. Per the germline V gene, CDR1 is PRHDT and CDR2 is FYEKMQ (reference sequence). Trimming left V 10 bases short and J 1 base short, with 16 bases between. The CDR3 reads CATTTGAGNTGELFF. The CDR3 DNA sequence: TGTGCCACTACTACTGGGGCTGGGAACACCGGGGAGCTGTTTTTT.

The chain recombines TRBV29-1 with TRBJ1-1; D not resolved. Germline V CDR1 and CDR2: SQVTM, ANQGSEA. Between the trimmed V and J ends, which lost 4 bases and 8 bases, there was a span of 14 bases. The CDR3 length is 12 residues. CDR3 loop: CSVAGLSGEAFF. CDR3 in DNA: TGCAGCGTTGCGGGCCTCTCGGGGGAAGCTTTCTTT.

The chain employs TRBV27 and TRBJ2-5; 9 nucleotides line up with TRBD1. J was trimmed by 4 bases and V by 3 bases; bases with no gene match: 12. CDR1 is MNHEY, CDR2 SMNVEV, per germline (reference sequence). The CDR3 runs 17 residues. The CDR3 coding sequence is TGTGCCAGCAGTTTTCTAAGGACAGGGGCGTTTGGAGAGACCCAGTACTTC. Residues: CASSFLRTGAFGETQYF.

V gene TRBV27 combines with J gene TRBJ1-1; D possibly corresponds to TRBD1 (5 bases). The CDR3 contains 15 residues. V was shortened by 4 bases and J by 6 bases, with 18 bases between the two germline ends. CDR1 and CDR2 from the germline V gene are MNHEY and SMNVEV (reference sequence). As DNA, the CDR3 is TGTGCCAGCAGTTCAAGGACAAGCCCCCTACCTGAAGCTTTCTTT. This codes for CASSSRTSPLPEAFF.

The chain has TRBV11-1 and TRBJ2-1, with TRBD2 matching 10 bases. V gave up 5 bases and J gave up 11 bases; unmatched junction bases: 9. The CDR3 is 14 residues long. Germline values: CDR1 SGHAT, CDR2 FQDESV (reference sequence). CDR3 DNA: TGTGCCAGCAGCGCTAGCGGGGGTACGAATAAGCAGTTCTTC. This encodes CASSASGGTNKQFF.

The V and J genes are TRBV27 and TRBJ1-1, with TRBD1 matching over 8 bases. The CDR3 spans 17 residues. CDR1 is MNHEY and CDR2 is SMNVEV in the germline V gene (reference sequence). V shed 4 bases and J 1 base; nucleotides not matched to a gene: 11. The CDR3 nucleotides read TGTGCCAGCAGTTCGCCTCTCGGGACAGGAGCGAACACTGAAGCTTTCTTT. It codes for CASSSPLGTGANTEAFF.

This clone was seen more than once but under ten times. This chain joins TRBV10-3 and TRBJ1-1, with D uncertain. The CDR3 is 14 amino acids. V lost 2 bases, J lost 1 base, and 8 bases lay in between. The germline CDR1 and CDR2 sequences are ENHRY and SYGVKD. CDR3 sequence: CAISEREWNTEAFF. In nucleotides, the CDR3 is TGTGCCATCAGTGAGAGGGAGTGGAACACTGAAGCTTTCTTT.